This T cell receptor (beta chain) was observed in a study of blood T cells in healthy people across ages. A second PCR, run for about 7 to 11 cycles, used a sample-barcoded 5' primer plus a J-beta primer mix. Each cDNA molecule carried a tag from a template-switch adaptor that contained 12 random nucleotides. MiXCR, applied by TCRdb to the 5' RACE reads, yields one record per CDR3 protein. The sample lists roughly 1,500,000 distinct CDR3 sequences, almost 35% occurring once. Germline CDR1 and CDR2: MNHEY and SMNVEV (reference sequence). The CDR3 runs to 13 residues. V gave up 10 bases and J gave up 1 base; unmatched junction bases: 7.

J is TRBJ2-7 and V is TRBV27, with 7 bases matching TRBD1. The sequenced sample consisted of blood. This receptor was identified in a woman aged 25 to 39 in good health. This CDR3 is CATSQGSSYEQYF. The CDR3 nucleotides are TGTGCCACCTCACAGGGGAGTTCCTACGAGCAGTACTTC.